This TCR beta chain was captured in a study of blood T cell repertoires in COVID-19. Per the original methods: Amplification from reference gene primers served as the basis for estimated nucleated cell counts. Clones were read by immunoSEQ multiplex PCR, and TCRdb kept only the in-frame ones, dropping some. The V and J calls and clone size are taken from that table; D and trimming were inferred from the DNA. The sample gives fewer than 400,000 clones, more than 75% of which show up once; around 9.3% is in the top ten. Those enrolled, adults aged roughly 18 to 90 years, came from some 25 US areas. This sequence originates from a woman aged 50 to 60 who had recovered from COVID-19. Sequences were obtained from PBMCs or T cells enriched from blood (not recorded which).

CDR3 coding DNA: TGTGCCAGTAGTACCTTGACAGGTTCGGGTCAGCCCCAGCATTTT. Translated: CASSTLTGSGQPQHF. This chain joins TRBV19 and TRBJ1-5; D perhaps matches TRBD1 (6 bases). V was pared by 4 bases and J by 6 bases, with 16 bases between. Germline V CDR1 and CDR2: LNHDA, SQIVND (reference sequence). CDR3 length: 15 amino acids.